This T cell receptor beta chain was sequenced during a study of shared clonotypes between healthy human individuals (dated by TCRdb to about 2020). For context, the study as a whole: The cohort included a few men and two women between 18 and 49 years of age. Libraries were prepared and TCR repertoires were sequenced by different laboratories using diverse techniques, in order to increase sequencing depth and limit assay-specific biases. Leukapheresis yielded between about 0.8 and 8.9 billion PBMCs per donor. To estimate repertoire size and how much clonotypes are shared between individuals, the study performed deep sequencing of blood TCR repertoires from a few healthy adults. Study-wide findings and limitations: Sampling was limited to blood, and TCR repertoires in tissue likely differ from TCR repertoires in blood. Pairwise subsampling led to the expectation that sequencing depth would affect the degree of clonotype sharing among donors. The small number of donors limited the genetic and exposure-history diversity represented.

The donors were healthy, HIV-negative adults with no recently reported acute infections or vaccinations. Every donor was a Caucasian adult residing in Nashville, Tennessee, USA. For unsorted samples, about 90 million PBMCs were counted and genomic DNA was extracted with the QIAamp DNA Blood Mini kit. Blood was obtained by leukapheresis, after which PBMCs were separated by Ficoll-Histopaque density gradient centrifugation and cryopreserved in liquid nitrogen vapor phase. Using the deep immunoSEQ assay, TCR CDR3 regions were amplified from genomic DNA by multiplex PCR. Extracted genomic DNA from each cell subset was distributed evenly across all wells of several immunoSEQ 96-well plates, and each plate was treated as a replicate. For unsorted PBMC, each replicate PCR was loaded with about 280 ng genomic DNA, equivalent to around 30,000 T cell genomes. Genomic DNA from unsorted PBMC was sequenced over ten immunoSEQ deep assay plates. Purified libraries were quantified with a Qubit 3.0 fluorometer, sized on a Bioanalyzer 2100, and re-quantified with the KAPA Library Quantification kit. A separate single-read 150-cycle Illumina NextSeq 550 flow cell was used to sequence each immunoSEQ 96-well plate. Concerning the study's data processing: The immunoSEQ output contained only junctional sequences without quality scores, so filtering could not match that applied to full-length reads. To assign V/J genes and CDR3, sequences were annotated using PyIR, a Python wrapper for IgBLAST v1.9, with IMGT germline references. Any read was removed if the V/J assignment was weak (E-value above 1e-6), the CDR3 was missing, or the read contained stop codons, out-of-frame junctions, or ambiguous translated residues. V3J clonotypes were defined as sequences sharing the same inferred V gene, J gene, and CDR3 amino acid sequence. Percentage overlap between repertoires was calculated by dividing the number of shared unique clonotypes by the size of the smaller repertoire. Three approaches were used to assess repertoire richness: RTK rarefaction, the Chao1 estimator, and Recon v2.1 estimates of unobserved clonotypes. The table was pulled from immuneACCESS by TCRdb, which kept in-frame rearrangements only. Such tables lose some clones; where checked, under half of the loss comes from unresolved V genes, and the rest has no known cause. For V, J and clone size, that table is used; D and trimming come from the DNA. A total of about 490,000 clones appear in this sample, 60% to 85% of them only once. Roughly 13% of the sample goes to the ten largest clones.

With respect to this clone: The antigen this receptor binds is unknown. No clone much larger than this one lies a single base away; base qualities are absent.

The clonotype comes from a woman in her thirties or forties in good health. Some clones in this sample may be carry-over from other donors' samples. The source material was PBMCs.

CDR3 sequence: CASSQDLTAQETQYF. The bases read TGCGCCAGCAGCCAAGATTTGACAGCCCAAGAGACCCAGTACTTC. The rearrangement joined TRBV4-3 to TRBJ2-5, and possibly TRBD1, on 5 matching bases. From the cysteine up to the phenylalanine, the CDR3 has a length of 15 residues. Only the CDR3 DNA stays, 45 bases, in frame from base 1. For CDR1 and CDR2, the germline V gene lists LGHNA and YSLEER. V was cut back by 0 bases and J by 1 base, leaving a gap of 9 bases between them.